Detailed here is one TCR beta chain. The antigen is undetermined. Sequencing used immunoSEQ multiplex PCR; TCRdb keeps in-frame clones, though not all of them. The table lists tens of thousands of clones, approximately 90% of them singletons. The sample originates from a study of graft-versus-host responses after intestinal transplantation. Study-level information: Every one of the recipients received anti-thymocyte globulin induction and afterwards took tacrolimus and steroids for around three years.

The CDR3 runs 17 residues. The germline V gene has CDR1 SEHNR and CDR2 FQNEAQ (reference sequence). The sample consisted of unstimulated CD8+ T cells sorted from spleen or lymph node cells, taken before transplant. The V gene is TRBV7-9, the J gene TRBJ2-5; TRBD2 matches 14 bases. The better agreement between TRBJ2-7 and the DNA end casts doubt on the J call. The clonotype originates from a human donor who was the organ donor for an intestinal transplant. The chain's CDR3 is CASSLGGLAGGNYEQYF. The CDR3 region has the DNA TGTGCCAGCAGCTTAGGTGGACTAGCGGGGGGCAACTACGAGCAGTACTTC.